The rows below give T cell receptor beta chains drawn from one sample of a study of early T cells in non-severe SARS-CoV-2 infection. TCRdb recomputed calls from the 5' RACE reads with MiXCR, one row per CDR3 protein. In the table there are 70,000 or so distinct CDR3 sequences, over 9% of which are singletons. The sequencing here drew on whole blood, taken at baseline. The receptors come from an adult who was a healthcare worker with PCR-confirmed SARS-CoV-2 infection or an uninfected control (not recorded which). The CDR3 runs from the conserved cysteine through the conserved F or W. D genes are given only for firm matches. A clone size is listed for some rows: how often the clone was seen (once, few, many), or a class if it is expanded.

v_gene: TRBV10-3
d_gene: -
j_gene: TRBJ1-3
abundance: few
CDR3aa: CATAVRFGGNTIYF
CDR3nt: TGTGCCACAGCGGTCAGGTTCGGTGGAAACACCATATATTTT

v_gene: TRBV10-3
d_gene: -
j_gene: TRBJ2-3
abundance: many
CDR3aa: CAISGAGRQGPSTDTQYF
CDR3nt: TGTGCCATCAGCGGCGCGGGTCGGCAGGGGCCTAGCACAGATACGCAGTATTTT

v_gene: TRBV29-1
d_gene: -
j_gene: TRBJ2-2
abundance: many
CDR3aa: CSVAPGHLNTGELFF
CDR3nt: TGCAGCGTTGCCCCGGGACACCTAAACACCGGGGAGCTGTTTTTT

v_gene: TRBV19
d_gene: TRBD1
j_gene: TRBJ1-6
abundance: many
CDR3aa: CASSARTGGAYNSPLHF
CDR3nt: TGTGCCAGTAGCGCCCGGACAGGGGGCGCCTATAATTCACCCCTCCACTTT

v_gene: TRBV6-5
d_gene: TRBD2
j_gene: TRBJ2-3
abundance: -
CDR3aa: CASSRTSGVQDTQYF
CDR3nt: TGTGCCAGCAGCCGGACTAGCGGGGTCCAAGATACGCAGTATTTT

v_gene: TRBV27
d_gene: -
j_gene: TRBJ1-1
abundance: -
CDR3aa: CASSGVLARETEAFF
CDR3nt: TGTGCCAGCAGCGGGGTCCTGGCCAGGGAGACTGAAGCTTTCTTT

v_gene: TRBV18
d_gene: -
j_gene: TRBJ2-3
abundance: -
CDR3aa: CASSQMNRADTQYF
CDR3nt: TGTGCCAGCTCACAGATGAACAGGGCGGATACGCAGTATTTT

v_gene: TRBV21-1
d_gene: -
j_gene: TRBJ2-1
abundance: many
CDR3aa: CASSKESHGEPSYNEQFF
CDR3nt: TGTGCCAGCAGCAAAGAGTCCCATGGGGAACCCTCCTACAATGAGCAGTTCTTC

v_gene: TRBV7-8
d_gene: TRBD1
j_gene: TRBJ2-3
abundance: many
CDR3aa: CASSLVSGQDTDTQYF
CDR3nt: TGTGCCAGCAGCTTAGTATCGGGACAGGACACAGATACGCAGTATTTT

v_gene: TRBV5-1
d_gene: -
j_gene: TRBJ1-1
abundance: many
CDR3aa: CASSLGIGNTEAFF
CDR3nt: TGCGCCAGCAGCTTGGGGATTGGTAACACTGAAGCTTTCTTT

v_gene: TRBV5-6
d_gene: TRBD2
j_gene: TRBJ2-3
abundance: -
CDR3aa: CASSFDLGGGAYTQYF
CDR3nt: TGTGCCAGCAGCTTCGATCTTGGCGGGGGGGCTTATACGCAGTATTTT

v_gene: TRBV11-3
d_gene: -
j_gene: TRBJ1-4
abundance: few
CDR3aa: CASSYRTDSLATNEKLFF
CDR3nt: TGTGCCAGCAGCTATAGAACCGACAGTCTAGCAACTAATGAAAAACTGTTTTTT

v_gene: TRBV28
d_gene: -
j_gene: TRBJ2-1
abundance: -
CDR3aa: CASSSGARRYNEQFF
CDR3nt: TGTGCCAGCAGTTCCGGGGCCCGACGTTACAATGAGCAGTTCTTC

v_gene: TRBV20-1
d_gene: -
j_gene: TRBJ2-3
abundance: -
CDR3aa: CSARATDTQYF
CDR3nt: TGCAGTGCTAGAGCCACAGATACGCAGTATTTT

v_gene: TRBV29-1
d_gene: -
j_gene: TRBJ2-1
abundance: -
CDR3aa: CSVETLGLNNEQFF
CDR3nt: TGCAGCGTTGAGACCCTGGGACTGAACAATGAGCAGTTCTTC

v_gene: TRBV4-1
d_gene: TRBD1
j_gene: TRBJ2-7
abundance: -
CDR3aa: CASSQGGQGGYEQYF
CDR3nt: TGCGCCAGCAGCCAGGGGGGACAGGGAGGCTACGAGCAGTACTTC

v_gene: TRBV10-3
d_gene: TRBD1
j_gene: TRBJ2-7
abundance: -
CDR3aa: CAIRTGGNEQYF
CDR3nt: TGTGCCATCAGAACAGGGGGGAACGAGCAGTACTTC

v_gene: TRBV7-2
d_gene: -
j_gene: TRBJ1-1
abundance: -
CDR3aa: CASSLIVETEAFF
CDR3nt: TGTGCCAGCAGCTTAATAGTTGAGACTGAAGCTTTCTTT

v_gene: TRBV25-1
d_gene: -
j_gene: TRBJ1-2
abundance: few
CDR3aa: CASSSQGPLYGYTF
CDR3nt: TGTGCCAGCAGTTCACAGGGCCCCCTCTATGGCTACACCTTC

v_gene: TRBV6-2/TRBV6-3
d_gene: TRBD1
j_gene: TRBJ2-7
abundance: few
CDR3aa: CASSSSTGTGLREQYF
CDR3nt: TGTGCCAGCAGTTCTTCTACCGGGACAGGGTTGCGAGAGCAGTACTTC

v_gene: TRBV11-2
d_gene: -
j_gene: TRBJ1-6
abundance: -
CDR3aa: CASSPVPPGGNSPLHF
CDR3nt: TGTGCCAGCAGCCCCGTTCCGCCCGGAGGTAATTCACCCCTCCACTTT

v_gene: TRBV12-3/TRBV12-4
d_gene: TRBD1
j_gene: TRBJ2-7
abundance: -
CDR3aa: CASSPDRSYEQYF
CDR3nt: TGTGCCAGCAGCCCGGACAGGTCCTACGAGCAGTACTTC

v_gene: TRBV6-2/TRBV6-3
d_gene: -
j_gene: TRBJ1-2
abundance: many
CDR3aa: CASSYSISGNRDGYTF
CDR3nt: TGTGCCAGCAGTTACTCGATTTCTGGAAACAGGGACGGCTACACCTTC

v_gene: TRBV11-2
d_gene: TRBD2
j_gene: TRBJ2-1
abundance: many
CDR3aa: CASSLGLADYNEQFF
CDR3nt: TGTGCCAGCAGCCTGGGACTAGCGGACTACAATGAGCAGTTCTTC

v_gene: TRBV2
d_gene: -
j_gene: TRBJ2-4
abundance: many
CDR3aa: CASSGVPKNIQYF
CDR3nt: TGTGCCAGCAGTGGGGTACCCAAAAACATTCAGTACTTC

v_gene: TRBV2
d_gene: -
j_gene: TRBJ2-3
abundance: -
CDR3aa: CASSEGLASTDTQYF
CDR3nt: TGTGCCAGCAGTGAAGGCCTAGCTAGCACAGATACGCAGTATTTT

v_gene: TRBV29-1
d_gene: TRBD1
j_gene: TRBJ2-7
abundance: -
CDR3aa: CSVRGSGQGRYEQYF
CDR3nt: TGCAGCGTTAGGGGTTCGGGACAGGGAAGATACGAGCAGTACTTC

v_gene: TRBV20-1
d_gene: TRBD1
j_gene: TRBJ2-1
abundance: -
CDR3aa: CSAPRQGRPNEQFF
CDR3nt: TGCAGTGCTCCTAGACAGGGGCGTCCTAATGAGCAGTTCTTC

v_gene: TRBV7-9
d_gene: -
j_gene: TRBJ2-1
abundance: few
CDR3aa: CASSSDNGQFF
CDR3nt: TGTGCCAGCAGCTCCGACAATGGGCAGTTCTTC

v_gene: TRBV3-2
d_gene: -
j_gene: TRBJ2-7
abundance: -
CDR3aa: CASSHREAGTWGAEQYF
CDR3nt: TGTGCCAGCAGCCACCGAGAGGCCGGGACATGGGGCGCCGAGCAGTACTTC

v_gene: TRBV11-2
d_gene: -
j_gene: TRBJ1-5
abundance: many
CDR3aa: CASSLELNQPQHF
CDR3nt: TGTGCCAGCAGCTTAGAGTTAAATCAGCCCCAGCATTTT

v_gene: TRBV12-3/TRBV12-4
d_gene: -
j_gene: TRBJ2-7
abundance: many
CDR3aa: CASSLMGFYEQYF
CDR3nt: TGTGCCAGCAGTTTAATGGGGTTCTACGAGCAGTACTTC

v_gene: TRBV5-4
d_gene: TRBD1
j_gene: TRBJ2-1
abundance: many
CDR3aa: CASTGQGRDNEQFF
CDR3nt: TGTGCCAGCACGGGACAGGGACGCGACAATGAGCAGTTCTTC

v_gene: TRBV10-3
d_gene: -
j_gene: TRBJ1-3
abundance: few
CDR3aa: CAITQGASGNTIYF
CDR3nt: TGTGCCATCACTCAGGGTGCCTCTGGAAACACCATATATTTT

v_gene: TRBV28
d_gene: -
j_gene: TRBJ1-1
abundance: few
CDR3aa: CASSSQARRGEAFF
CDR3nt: TGTGCCAGCAGTTCCCAGGCCCGAAGAGGGGAAGCTTTCTTT

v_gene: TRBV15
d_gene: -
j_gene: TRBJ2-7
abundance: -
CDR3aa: CATSRDTNSYEQYF
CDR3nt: TGTGCCACCAGCAGAGACACCAACTCCTACGAGCAGTACTTC

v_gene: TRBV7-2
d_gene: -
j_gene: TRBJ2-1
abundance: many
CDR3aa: CASSFSASREQFF
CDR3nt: TGTGCCAGCAGCTTCTCAGCGAGCCGTGAGCAGTTCTTC

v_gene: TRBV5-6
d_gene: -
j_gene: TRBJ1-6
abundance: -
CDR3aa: CASSTGLSSPLHF
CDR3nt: TGTGCCAGCAGCACCGGACTTTCCTCACCCCTCCACTTT

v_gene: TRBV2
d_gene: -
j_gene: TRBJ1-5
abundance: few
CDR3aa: CASSEPDYSNQPQHF
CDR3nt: TGTGCCAGCAGTGAGCCAGATTATAGCAATCAGCCCCAGCATTTT

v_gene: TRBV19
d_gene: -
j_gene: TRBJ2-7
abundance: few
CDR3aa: CASSQDGRYEQYF
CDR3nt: TGTGCCAGTAGTCAAGACGGGCGCTACGAGCAGTACTTC

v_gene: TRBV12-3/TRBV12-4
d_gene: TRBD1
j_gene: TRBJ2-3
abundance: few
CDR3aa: CASSQQDRGTDTQYF
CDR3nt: TGTGCCAGCAGTCAACAGGACAGGGGCACAGATACGCAGTATTTT

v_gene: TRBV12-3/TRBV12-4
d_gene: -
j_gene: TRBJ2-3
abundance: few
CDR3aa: CASSPPGGPPQYF
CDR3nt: TGTGCCAGCAGTCCCCCTGGCGGGCCCCCGCAGTATTTT

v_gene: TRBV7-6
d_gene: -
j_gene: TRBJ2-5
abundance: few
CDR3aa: CASTPGETQYF
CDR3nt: TGTGCCAGCACCCCCGGGGAGACCCAGTACTTC

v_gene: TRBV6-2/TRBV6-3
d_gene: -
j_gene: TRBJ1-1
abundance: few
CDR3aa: CASRDAPQGNTEAFF
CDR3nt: TGTGCCAGCAGAGACGCCCCACAGGGTAACACTGAAGCTTTCTTT

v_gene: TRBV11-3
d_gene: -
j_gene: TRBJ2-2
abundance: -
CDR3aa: CASSLVLDGPGELFF
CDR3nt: TGTGCCAGCAGCTTAGTCTTGGACGGACCCGGGGAGCTGTTTTTT

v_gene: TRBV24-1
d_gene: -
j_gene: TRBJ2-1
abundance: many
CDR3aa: CATAGTVDNEQFF
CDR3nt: TGTGCCACCGCCGGGACGGTTGACAATGAGCAGTTCTTC

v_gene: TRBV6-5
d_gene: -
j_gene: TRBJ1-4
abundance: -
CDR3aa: CASSKDSQTGKLFF
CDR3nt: TGTGCCAGCAGTAAGGACAGCCAAACCGGAAAACTGTTTTTT

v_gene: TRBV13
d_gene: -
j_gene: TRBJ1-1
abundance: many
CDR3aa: CASSADRNTEAFF
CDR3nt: TGTGCCAGCAGCGCAGACAGGAACACTGAAGCTTTCTTT

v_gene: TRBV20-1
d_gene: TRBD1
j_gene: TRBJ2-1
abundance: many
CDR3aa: CSAREDRESSYNEQFF
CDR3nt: TGCAGTGCTAGAGAGGACAGGGAGAGCTCCTACAATGAGCAGTTCTTC

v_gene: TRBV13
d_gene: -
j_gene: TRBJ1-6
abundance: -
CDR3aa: CASSAPGANSPLHF
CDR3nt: TGTGCCAGCAGCGCCCCGGGGGCGAATTCACCCCTCCACTTT

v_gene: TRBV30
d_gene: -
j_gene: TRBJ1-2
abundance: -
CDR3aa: CAWSGQWNGYTF
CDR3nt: TGTGCCTGGAGTGGACAGTGGAATGGCTACACCTTC

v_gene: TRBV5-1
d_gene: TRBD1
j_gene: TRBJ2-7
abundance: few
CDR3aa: CASSLAGTGFSEQYF
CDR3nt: TGCGCCAGCAGCTTGGCCGGGACAGGGTTTTCCGAGCAGTACTTC

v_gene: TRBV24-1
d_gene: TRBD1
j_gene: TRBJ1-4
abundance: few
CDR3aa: CATSDRDHSEKLFF
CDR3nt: TGTGCCACCAGCGACAGGGACCATAGTGAAAAACTGTTTTTT

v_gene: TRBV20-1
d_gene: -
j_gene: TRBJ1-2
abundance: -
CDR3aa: CSARLEINYGYTF
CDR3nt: TGCAGTGCTAGATTAGAGATTAACTATGGCTACACCTTC

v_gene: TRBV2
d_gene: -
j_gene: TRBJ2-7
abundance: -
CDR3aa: CASQKGGRSYEQYF
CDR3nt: TGTGCCAGCCAGAAAGGTGGCCGTTCCTACGAGCAGTACTTC

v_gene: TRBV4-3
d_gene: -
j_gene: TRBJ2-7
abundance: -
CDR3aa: CASSQAPAATYEQYF
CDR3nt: TGCGCCAGCAGCCAGGCCCCGGCTGCTACCTACGAGCAGTACTTC

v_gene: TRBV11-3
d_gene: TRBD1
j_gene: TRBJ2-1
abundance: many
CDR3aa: CASSLEGTAYNEQFF
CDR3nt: TGTGCCAGCAGCTTAGAGGGGACAGCCTACAATGAGCAGTTCTTC